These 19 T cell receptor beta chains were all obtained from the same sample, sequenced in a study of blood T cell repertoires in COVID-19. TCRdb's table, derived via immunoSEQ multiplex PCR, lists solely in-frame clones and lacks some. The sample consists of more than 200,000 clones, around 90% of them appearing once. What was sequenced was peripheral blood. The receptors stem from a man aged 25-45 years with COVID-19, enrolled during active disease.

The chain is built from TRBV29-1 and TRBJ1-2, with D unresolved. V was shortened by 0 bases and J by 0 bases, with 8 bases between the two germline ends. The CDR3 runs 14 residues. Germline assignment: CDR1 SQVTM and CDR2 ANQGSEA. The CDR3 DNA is TGCAGCGTTGAAGACAGGCTTGCTAACTATGGCTACACCTTC. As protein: CSVEDRLANYGYTF.

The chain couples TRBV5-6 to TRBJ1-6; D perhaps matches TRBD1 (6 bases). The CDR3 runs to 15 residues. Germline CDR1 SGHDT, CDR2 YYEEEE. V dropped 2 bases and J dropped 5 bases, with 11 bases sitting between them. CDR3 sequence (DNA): TGTGCCAGCAGCTTCTTACAGGGAGATAATTCACCCCTCCACTTT. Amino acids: CASSFLQGDNSPLHF.

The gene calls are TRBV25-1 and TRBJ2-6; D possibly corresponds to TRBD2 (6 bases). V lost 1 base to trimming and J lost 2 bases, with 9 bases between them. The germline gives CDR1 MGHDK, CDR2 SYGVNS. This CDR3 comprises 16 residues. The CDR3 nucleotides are TGTGCCAGCAGTGAATCGGGGAGGACTGGGGCCAACGTCCTGACTTTC. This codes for CASSESGRTGANVLTF.

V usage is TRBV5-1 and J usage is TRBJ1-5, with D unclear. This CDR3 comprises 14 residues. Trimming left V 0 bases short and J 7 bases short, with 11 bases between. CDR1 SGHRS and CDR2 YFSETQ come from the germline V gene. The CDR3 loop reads CASSLDGEGQPQHF. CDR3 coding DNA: TGCGCCAGCAGCTTGGACGGGGAAGGACAGCCCCAGCATTTT.

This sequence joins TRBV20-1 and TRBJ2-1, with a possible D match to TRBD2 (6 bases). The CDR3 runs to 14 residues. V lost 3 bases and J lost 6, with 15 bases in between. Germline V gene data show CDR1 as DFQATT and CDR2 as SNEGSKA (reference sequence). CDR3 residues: CSASRRARGNEQFF. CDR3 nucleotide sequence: TGCAGTGCTAGTAGGAGGGCCCGGGGCAATGAGCAGTTCTTC.

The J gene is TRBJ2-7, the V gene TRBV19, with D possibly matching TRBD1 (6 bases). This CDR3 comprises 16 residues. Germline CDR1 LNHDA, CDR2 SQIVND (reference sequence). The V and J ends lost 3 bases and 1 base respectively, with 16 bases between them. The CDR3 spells CASSIRQGKNSYEQYF. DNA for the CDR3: TGTGCCAGTAGTATCCGGCAGGGGAAGAATTCCTACGAGCAGTACTTC.

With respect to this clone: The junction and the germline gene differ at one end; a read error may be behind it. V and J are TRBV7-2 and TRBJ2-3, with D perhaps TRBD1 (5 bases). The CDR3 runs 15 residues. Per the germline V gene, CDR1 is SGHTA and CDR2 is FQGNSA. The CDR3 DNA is TGTGCCAGCAGTTTAGACAGAGCTAGCACAGATACGCAGTATTTT. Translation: CASSLDRASTDTQYF.

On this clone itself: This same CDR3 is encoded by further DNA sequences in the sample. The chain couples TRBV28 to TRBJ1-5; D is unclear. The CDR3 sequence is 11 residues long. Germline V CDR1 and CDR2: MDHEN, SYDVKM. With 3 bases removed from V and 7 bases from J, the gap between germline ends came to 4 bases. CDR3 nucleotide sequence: TGTGCCAGCAGTTTTCGGCAGCCCCAGCATTTT. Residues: CASSFRQPQHF.

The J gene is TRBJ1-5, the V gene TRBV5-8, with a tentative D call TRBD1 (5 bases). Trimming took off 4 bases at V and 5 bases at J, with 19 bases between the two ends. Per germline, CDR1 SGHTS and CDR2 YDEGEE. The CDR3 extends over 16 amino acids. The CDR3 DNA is TGTGCCAGCAGCATCCGCAGGCCGGGGGTGGATCAGCCCCAGCATTTT. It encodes CASSIRRPGVDQPQHF.

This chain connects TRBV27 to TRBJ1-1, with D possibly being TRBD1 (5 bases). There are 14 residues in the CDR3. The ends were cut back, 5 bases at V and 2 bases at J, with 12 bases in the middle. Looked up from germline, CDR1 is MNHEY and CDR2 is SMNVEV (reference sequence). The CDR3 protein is CASSPRTPNTEAFF. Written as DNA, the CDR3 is TGTGCCAGCAGTCCCCGGACACCTAACACTGAAGCTTTCTTT.

The CDR3 sequence: CASSREAFPLETQYF. For the CDR3, the DNA is TGTGCCAGCAGCCGAGAGGCCTTTCCTTTGGAGACCCAGTACTTC. This chain links TRBV7-6 with TRBJ2-5; D gene unclear. V lost 5 bases and J lost 5, with 18 bases in between. CDR1 and CDR2 from the germline V gene are SGHVS and FNYEAQ. The CDR3 length is 15 residues.

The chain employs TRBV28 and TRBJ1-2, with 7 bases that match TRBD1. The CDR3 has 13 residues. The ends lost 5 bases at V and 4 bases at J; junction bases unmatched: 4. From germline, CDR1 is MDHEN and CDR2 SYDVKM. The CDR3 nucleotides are TGTGCCAGCAGTCCAAACAGGGGCTATGGCTACACCTTC. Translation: CASSPNRGYGYTF.

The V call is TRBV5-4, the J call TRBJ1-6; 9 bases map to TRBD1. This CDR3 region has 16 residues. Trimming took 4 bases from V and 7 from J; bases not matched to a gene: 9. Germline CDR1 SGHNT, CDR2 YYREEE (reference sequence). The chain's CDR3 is CASSPHRGPQNSPLHF. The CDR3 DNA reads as TGTGCCAGCAGCCCCCACAGGGGGCCTCAGAATTCACCCCTCCACTTT.

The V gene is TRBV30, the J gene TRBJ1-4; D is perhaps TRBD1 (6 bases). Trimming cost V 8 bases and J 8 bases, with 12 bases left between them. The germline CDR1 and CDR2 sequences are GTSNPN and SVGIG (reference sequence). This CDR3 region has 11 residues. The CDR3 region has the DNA TGTGCCAGGGGACACGGGGAAAAACTGTTTTTT. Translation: CARGHGEKLFF.

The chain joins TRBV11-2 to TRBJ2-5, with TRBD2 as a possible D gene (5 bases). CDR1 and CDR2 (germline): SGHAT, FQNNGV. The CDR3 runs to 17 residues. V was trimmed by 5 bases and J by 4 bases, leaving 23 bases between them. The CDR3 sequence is CASSHAGIQGRLETQYF. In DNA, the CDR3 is TGTGCCAGCAGCCACGCCGGGATCCAAGGCCGTTTAGAGACCCAGTACTTC.

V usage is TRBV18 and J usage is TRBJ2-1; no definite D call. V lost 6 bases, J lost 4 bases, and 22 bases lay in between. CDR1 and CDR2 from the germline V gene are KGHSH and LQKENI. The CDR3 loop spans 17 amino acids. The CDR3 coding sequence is TGTGCCAGCTCCCCCGATCGTTCTCTTTTAGAGTACAATGAGCAGTTCTTC. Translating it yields CASSPDRSLLEYNEQFF.

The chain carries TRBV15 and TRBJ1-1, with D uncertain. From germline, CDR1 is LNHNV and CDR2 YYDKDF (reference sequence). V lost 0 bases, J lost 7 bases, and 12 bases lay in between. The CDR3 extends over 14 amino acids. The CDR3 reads CATSRDLEGNEAFF. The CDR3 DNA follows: TGTGCCACCAGCAGAGATCTAGAGGGAAATGAAGCTTTCTTT.

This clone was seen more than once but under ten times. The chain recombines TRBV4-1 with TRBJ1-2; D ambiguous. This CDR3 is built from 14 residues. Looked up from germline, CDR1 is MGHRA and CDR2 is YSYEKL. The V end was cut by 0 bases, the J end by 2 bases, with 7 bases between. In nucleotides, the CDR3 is TGCGCCAGCAGCCAAGATGGGCGAAACTATGGCTACACCTTC. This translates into CASSQDGRNYGYTF.

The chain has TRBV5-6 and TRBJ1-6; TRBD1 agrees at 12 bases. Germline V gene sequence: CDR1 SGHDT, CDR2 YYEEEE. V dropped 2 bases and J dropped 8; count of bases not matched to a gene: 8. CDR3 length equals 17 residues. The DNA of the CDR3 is TGTGCCAGCAGCTTCACGTCGGGACAGGGGGCGCATTCACCCCTCCACTTT. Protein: CASSFTSGQGAHSPLHF.